These 22 T cell receptor beta chains were sequenced from one sample in a study of human T cells and chemical hapten exposure (dated by TCRdb to 2020 to 2023). The library was generated by 5' RACE. The reads were generated on an Illumina MiSeq. TCRdb took the public reads, trimmed them with fastp at Q25, ran MiXCR for clone calling and kept in-frame beta chains. Rows merge per CDR3 protein into single entries with the most common DNA and genes. For this sample the table gives around 80,000 distinct CDR3 sequences, of which approximately 15% were detected only once. The ten largest account for under 7.5% of the sample. Total RNA was extracted from unfractionated whole blood collected in Tempus Blood RNA tubes. All receptors derive from a female donor in good health.

This chain connects TRBV5-1 to TRBJ2-3; D might be TRBD2 (6 bases). The V and J ends lost 0 bases and 10 bases respectively, with 15 bases between them. CDR1 and CDR2 from the germline V gene are SGHRS and YFSETQ. This CDR3 contains 14 residues. DNA of the CDR3: TGCGCCAGCAGCTTGGGAGGCGGGGAAGGAGCGCAGTATTTT. Translating gives CASSLGGGEGAQYF.

In its sample, this clonotype was seen many times. The rearrangement joins TRBV20-1 to TRBJ2-3, with D perhaps TRBD2 (7 bases). Per germline, CDR1 DFQATT and CDR2 SNEGSKA (reference sequence). CDR3 size: 14 residues. V shed 2 bases and J shed 3 bases, with 12 bases lying between them. CDR3 in amino acids: CSARLGGATDTQYF. DNA for the CDR3: TGCAGTGCTAGACTTGGGGGGGCAACAGATACGCAGTATTTT.

CDR3 in amino acids: CASSPRTGNFYGYTF. CDR3 DNA sequence: TGCGCCAGCTCGCCCCGGACAGGGAATTTCTATGGCTACACCTTC. This chain links TRBV5-1 with TRBJ1-2, with 8 bases aligning to TRBD1. V lost 7 bases to trimming and J lost 4 bases; unmatched junction nucleotides: 12. The CDR3 extends over 15 amino acids. Looked up from germline, CDR1 is SGHRS and CDR2 is YFSETQ.

This clonotype was observed a handful of times. J is TRBJ1-3 and V is TRBV7-2, with D perhaps TRBD1 (6 bases). Germline assignment: CDR1 SGHTA and CDR2 FQGNSA. The V and J ends lost 3 bases and 2 bases respectively, with 17 bases between them. The CDR3 is 17 amino acids. The CDR3 loop reads CASSLGGPGQTGNTIYF. CDR3 nucleotides: TGTGCCAGCAGCTTGGGGGGCCCGGGGCAGACTGGAAACACCATATATTTT.

The chain couples TRBV9 to TRBJ2-3; D is unresolved. The CDR3 runs to 13 residues. Between the trimmed V and J ends, which lost 2 bases and 0 bases, there was a span of 4 bases. Germline lookup yields CDR1 SGDLS and CDR2 YYNGEE. The CDR3 sequence is CASSVRSTDTQYF. The CDR3 DNA follows: TGTGCCAGCAGCGTTCGGAGCACAGATACGCAGTATTTT.

CDR3 residues: CASSLTILQTYEQYF. The CDR3 DNA reads TGTGCCAGCAGCTTGACGATTTTACAAACCTACGAGCAGTACTTC. This chain uses TRBV5-8 with TRBJ2-7; D gene uncertain. V was pared by 1 base and J by 2 bases, with 13 bases between. The germline V gene encodes CDR1 SGHTS and CDR2 YDEGEE. CDR3 length: 15 amino acids. The whole variable domain, remainder taken from reference TRBV5-8 and TRBJ2-7, is EAGVTQSPTHLIKTRGQQATLRCSPISGHTSVYWYQQALGLGLQFLLWYDEGEERNRGNFPPRFSGRQFPNYSSELNVNALELEDSALYLCASSLTILQTYEQYFGPGTRLTVT.

This clonotype was picked up a small number of times. The rearrangement uses TRBV18 and TRBJ2-6; D not certain. Germline V gene sequence: CDR1 KGHSH, CDR2 LQKENI. Trimming shortened V by 1 base and J by 1 base, and 8 bases separated the two germline ends. This CDR3 is built from 16 residues. The CDR3 loop reads CASSPLLGSGANVLTF. CDR3 bases: TGTGCCAGCTCACCACTATTAGGATCTGGGGCCAACGTCCTGACTTTC.

V and J are TRBV6-1 and TRBJ1-5; 9 nucleotides match TRBD1. J lost 4 bases, V lost 10 bases, and 8 bases had no gene match. The CDR3 sequence is 14 residues long. Germline V gives CDR1 MNHNS, CDR2 SASEGT. The CDR3 spells CATGHGTGNQPQHF. CDR3 nucleotides: TGTGCCACCGGACACGGGACAGGGAATCAGCCCCAGCATTTT.

The V call is TRBV7-2, the J call TRBJ1-3; possibly TRBD1 for D (5 bases). V lost 1 base to trimming and J lost 2 bases, with 9 bases between them. The CDR3 spans 15 residues. In germline, CDR1 is SGHTA, CDR2 FQGNSA. The CDR3, as DNA: TGTGCCAGCAGCTTAGGTCGGGGCCCTGGAAACACCATATATTTT. As protein: CASSLGRGPGNTIYF.

The gene calls are TRBV5-6 and TRBJ1-2; 7 bases match TRBD1. V shed 5 bases, J shed 0 bases, and the junction held 4 bases outside the gene matches. Germline values: CDR1 SGHDT, CDR2 YYEEEE. This CDR3 comprises 14 residues. CDR3 sequence reads: CASRTGTANYGYTF. The CDR3 DNA reads as TGTGCCAGCAGAACCGGGACAGCTAACTATGGCTACACCTTC. The whole variable domain, remainder taken from reference TRBV5-6 and TRBJ1-2, is DAGVTQSPTHLIKTRGQQVTLRCSPKSGHDTVSWYQQALGQGPQFIFQYYEEEERQRGNFPDRFSGHQFPNYSSELNVNALLLGDSALYLCASRTGTANYGYTFGSGTRLTVV.

The chain recombines TRBV6-5 with TRBJ2-3; unclear D gene. The germline gives CDR1 MNHEY, CDR2 SVGAGI. The CDR3 is 15 residues long. Trimming removed 4 bases at V and 1 base at J, with 12 bases between. The CDR3 loop reads CASSSTGPGTDTQYF. The DNA for the CDR3 is TGTGCCAGCAGTTCAACCGGACCGGGCACAGATACGCAGTATTTT.

The chain is built from TRBV30 and TRBJ1-5; TRBD1 aligns across 12 bases. Germline-derived CDR1 and CDR2 are GTSNPN and SVGIG (reference sequence). The CDR3 runs 13 residues. Germline trimming cut 5 bases from V and 5 bases from J; bases unmatched to any gene: 1. CDR3 DNA: TGTGCCTGGGGGACAGGGGGCGATCAGCCCCAGCATTTT. This codes for CAWGTGGDQPQHF.

J is TRBJ1-2 and V is TRBV29-1; 9 bases are a match to TRBD1. The V gene's germline CDR1 is SQVTM and CDR2 ANQGSEA. This CDR3 is built from 11 residues. V lost 6 bases, J lost 6 bases, and 2 bases stayed unmatched. CDR3 sequence (DNA): TGCAGCGTGGGACAGGGCAATGGCTACACCTTC. It encodes CSVGQGNGYTF.

The V call is TRBV28, the J call TRBJ1-1; TRBD1 is a possible D gene (6 bases). Germline-derived CDR1 and CDR2 are MDHEN and SYDVKM. This CDR3 is 12 amino acids long. The V end was cut by 7 bases, the J end by 6 bases, with 12 bases between. The CDR3 region is CASNQGWAEAFF. The CDR3 DNA is TGTGCCAGCAATCAGGGGTGGGCTGAAGCTTTCTTT.

The chain is built from TRBV12-3 or TRBV12-4 and TRBJ1-5; 7 nucleotides match TRBD1. This CDR3 spans 15 amino acids. V was pared by 4 bases and J by 1 base, with 4 bases of the junction left unmatched. CDR3 nucleotide sequence: TGTGCCAGCAGTTACAGGGGATTGAGCAATCAGCCCCAGCATTTT. Its protein is CASSYRGLSNQPQHF.

The rearrangement uses TRBV18 and TRBJ1-1; no firm D call. Germline CDR1 reads KGHSH; CDR2 reads LQKENI. Trimming pared 2 bases from V and 6 bases from J, leaving 13 bases between. The CDR3 length is 14 residues. CDR3 nucleotides: TGTGCCAGCTCACCAAGCCTCTCAGCTTCTGAAGCTTTCTTT. Its translation: CASSPSLSASEAFF.

The chain carries TRBV5-6 and TRBJ1-2, with 7 bases matching TRBD1. This CDR3 comprises 14 residues. With 3 bases clipped from V and 4 bases from J, the junction kept 6 bases outside the gene matches. Germline assignment: CDR1 SGHDT and CDR2 YYEEEE. This CDR3 reads CASSSQTGLYGYTF. In DNA, the CDR3 is TGTGCCAGCAGCTCGCAGACAGGGCTCTATGGCTACACCTTC.

This sequence joins TRBV6-1 and TRBJ2-5; D possibly corresponds to TRBD2 (5 bases). CDR1 is MNHNS, CDR2 SASEGT, per germline. The CDR3 runs 15 residues. Deletions cut 0 bases from V and 0 bases from J, with 8 bases between. The DNA for the CDR3 is TGTGCCAGCAGTGAAGCCCCGGGGTACCAAGAGACCCAGTACTTC. Encoded protein: CASSEAPGYQETQYF.

The rearrangement links TRBV2 to TRBJ1-5; D is undetermined. Deletions cut 6 bases from V and 2 bases from J, with 11 bases between. Germline lookup yields CDR1 SNHLY and CDR2 FYNNEI. The CDR3 runs to 14 residues. The CDR3 is CASRRDSGNQPQHF. CDR3 DNA: TGTGCCAGCAGAAGGGATAGCGGCAATCAGCCCCAGCATTTT.

This clonotype came up a few times. CDR3 sequence reads: CASSQARTSGGEETQYF. The CDR3 DNA sequence: TGCGCCAGCAGCCAAGCTCGAACTAGCGGGGGAGAGGAGACCCAGTACTTC. The chain links TRBV4-1 to TRBJ2-5; 11 nucleotides match TRBD2. CDR1 MGHRA and CDR2 YSYEKL come from the germline V gene. The CDR3 runs 17 residues. Trimming removed 1 base from V and 5 bases from J; junction bases left unmatched: 9.

The chain carries TRBV7-9 and TRBJ2-1, with 16 positions matching TRBD2. Germline CDR1 reads SEHNR; CDR2 reads FQNEAQ (reference sequence). This CDR3 region has 16 residues. Trimming removed 5 bases from V and 9 bases from J; junction bases left unmatched: 7. CDR3 sequence (DNA): TGTGCCAGCAGCGGGACTAGCGGGAGGGCCTCTAGTGAGCAGTTCTTC. Translation: CASSGTSGRASSEQFF.

This rearrangement joins TRBV20-1 to TRBJ1-1; D unresolved. Trimming took 2 bases from V and 7 from J, leaving 8 bases between them. Germline V gene sequence: CDR1 DFQATT, CDR2 SNEGSKA (reference sequence). The CDR3 length is 11 residues. The CDR3 nucleotides read TGCAGTGCTAGATTAGCTCTTGAAGCTTTCTTT. Translation gives CSARLALEAFF.